Shown below are 20 T cell receptor beta chains from a single sample sequenced in a study of beta chain features in type 1 diabetes. The investigators reverse transcribed all of the isolated RNA, so they sequenced expressed TCRB transcripts. Sequenced by immunoSEQ multiplex PCR; TCRdb stores in-frame clones only, minus some. Of about 340,000 clones in the sample, around 8% were seen once. Sequenced sample: central memory CD4+ T cells from blood. Source of these receptors: a woman in her late teens or twenties in good health.

There are a few counts of this clone. The chain combines TRBV10-3 with TRBJ2-1; 12 bases match TRBD2. Germline-derived CDR1 and CDR2 are ENHRY and SYGVKD. The J segment lost 7 bases and the V segment lost 3 bases, leaving 1 base of the junction unmatched. CDR3 length: 14 amino acids. The CDR3 reads CAISDTSGGNEQFF. CDR3 DNA sequence: TGTGCCATCAGTGATACTAGCGGGGGGAATGAGCAGTTCTTC.

The V call is TRBV5-1, the J call TRBJ2-5, with 7 bases matching TRBD1. The CDR3 length is 14 residues. Per germline, CDR1 SGHRS and CDR2 YFSETQ. Trimming took 3 bases from V and 3 from J; bases not matched to a gene: 5. The chain's CDR3 is CASSSQGFEETQYF. CDR3 in DNA: TGCGCCAGCAGCTCACAGGGGTTTGAAGAGACCCAGTACTTC.

This clone was seen more than once but under ten times. CDR3 in DNA: TGTGCCAGCTCACCACACGCCGACAGCCCCAGGCAGTTCTTC. It is translated as CASSPHADSPRQFF. The V gene is TRBV18, the J gene TRBJ2-1; D possibly corresponds to TRBD1 (5 bases). The V end was cut by 1 base, the J end by 12 bases, with 16 bases between. This CDR3 is 14 amino acids long. Germline V gene lookup returns CDR1 KGHSH and CDR2 LQKENI.

Details on this clone: Other nucleotide sequences from this sample produce the same CDR3. The chain recombines TRBV7-8 with TRBJ2-3; D gene uncertain. The CDR3 runs to 12 residues. Trimming stripped 3 bases from V and 6 bases from J, with 7 bases between. The germline gives CDR1 SGHVS, CDR2 FQNEAQ. CDR3: CASSLTADTQYF. The CDR3 DNA sequence: TGTGCCAGCAGCTTGACGGCTGATACGCAGTATTTT.

This clone occurred once. V gene TRBV6-5 combines with J gene TRBJ2-7, with 9 nucleotides matching TRBD2. J lost 3 bases, V lost 2 bases, and 2 bases had no gene match. The germline CDR1 and CDR2 sequences are MNHEY and SVGAGI. This CDR3 has 14 residues. This chain's CDR3 is CASSYELAGYEQYF. CDR3 nucleotide sequence: TGTGCCAGCAGTTACGAACTAGCGGGCTACGAGCAGTACTTC.

In this sample, this clone turned up a few times. V and J are TRBV28 and TRBJ1-5; the match to TRBD1 covers 7 bases. V lost 6 bases to trimming and J lost 6 bases; unmatched junction nucleotides: 5. The CDR3 sequence is 13 residues long. Germline assignment: CDR1 MDHEN and CDR2 SYDVKM. Here the CDR3 DNA reads TGTGCCAGCAGCTTGACAGGGTTTCAGCCCCAGCATTTT. It yields the protein CASSLTGFQPQHF.

A few counts support this clone. The chain recombines TRBV10-3 with TRBJ2-1, with D uncertain. Germline CDR1 is ENHRY and CDR2 is SYGVKD. The CDR3 sequence is 13 residues long. Trimming removed 5 bases from V and 6 bases from J, with 11 bases in between. This CDR3 reads CAISLGLGNEQFF. The CDR3 DNA sequence: TGTGCCATCAGTCTTGGCCTCGGCAATGAGCAGTTCTTC.

This clone was found a few times. The chain recombines TRBV10-3 with TRBJ1-3, with a weak D call TRBD1 (6 bases). This CDR3 has 13 amino acids. The V gene lost 8 bases and the J gene lost 0 bases, with 8 bases spanning the gap. Germline values: CDR1 ENHRY, CDR2 SYGVKD. The CDR3: CAIGTNSGNTIYF. DNA for the CDR3: TGTGCCATCGGGACAAACTCTGGAAACACCATATATTTT.

Only a few counts were recorded for this clone. Other DNA sequences in the sample encode the same CDR3. The chain carries TRBV18 and TRBJ2-7; 7 nucleotides line up with TRBD1. Germline trimming cut 3 bases from V and 1 base from J; bases unmatched to any gene: 3. Germline V lookup: CDR1 KGHSH, CDR2 LQKENI. The CDR3 extends over 14 amino acids. The CDR3 coding sequence is TGTGCCAGCTCACCGGGACAGAGTTCCTACGAGCAGTACTTC. Translating gives CASSPGQSSYEQYF.

This clone was detected only a few times. The V gene is TRBV5-1, the J gene TRBJ1-1, with 7 bases lining up with TRBD1. V shed 0 bases and J 7 bases; nucleotides not matched to a gene: 12. Germline assignment: CDR1 SGHRS and CDR2 YFSETQ. The CDR3 sequence is 16 residues long. CDR3 region: CASSLADRVSHGEAFF. The CDR3, as DNA: TGCGCCAGCAGCTTGGCCGACAGGGTAAGCCACGGTGAAGCTTTCTTT.

This clone turned up a few times. The V and J genes are TRBV6-1 and TRBJ2-3; possibly TRBD1 for D (5 bases). The CDR3 runs 14 residues. Trimming removed 8 bases from V and 2 bases from J, with 14 bases in between. The germline V gene encodes CDR1 MNHNS and CDR2 SASEGT. The CDR3 region is CASCQGTHTDTQYF. The CDR3 DNA reads as TGTGCCAGCTGTCAGGGAACACACACAGATACGCAGTATTTT.

This clone appeared a few times. The chain recombines TRBV28 with TRBJ1-1; D is unclear. Trimming pared 4 bases from V and 1 base from J, leaving 4 bases between. The germline gives CDR1 MDHEN, CDR2 SYDVKM. The CDR3 is made up of 12 amino acids. DNA for the CDR3: TGTGCCAGCAGTTCCGGGAACACTGAAGCTTTCTTT. Its protein product is CASSSGNTEAFF. Filled out from reference TRBV28 and TRBJ1-1, the complete variable domain reads DVKVTQSSRYLVKRTGEKVFLECVQDMDHENMFWYRQDPGLGLRLIYFSYDVKMKEKGDIPEGYSVSREKKERFSLILESASTNQTSMYLCASSSGNTEAFFGQGTRLTVV.

This clone was seen only a few times. This chain links TRBV4-1 with TRBJ1-2, with TRBD1 matching over 7 bases. The CDR3 has 18 amino acids. Germline V gene lookup returns CDR1 MGHRA and CDR2 YSYEKL. V trimming: 0 bases; J trimming: 2 bases; junction bases outside the gene matches: 12. CDR3 loop: CASSQEDLWGQRNYGYTF. CDR3 bases: TGCGCCAGCAGCCAAGAAGATCTATGGGGACAGAGAAACTATGGCTACACCTTC.

This clone occurred a few times. In DNA form, the CDR3 reads TGTGCCAGCAGCTTGAGCCGGCTAGCGGGAAACAATGAGCAGTTCTTC. It translates to CASSLSRLAGNNEQFF. The chain joins TRBV5-4 to TRBJ2-1; TRBD2 aligns across 9 bases. Germline values: CDR1 SGHNT, CDR2 YYREEE (reference sequence). J lost 5 bases, V lost 1 base, and 7 bases had no gene match. This CDR3 spans 16 amino acids. Full variable domain (rest looked up from reference TRBV5-4 and TRBJ2-1): ETGVTQSPTHLIKTRGQQVTLRCSSQSGHNTVSWYQQALGQGPQFIFQYYREEENGRGNFPPRFSGLQFPNYSSELNVNALELDDSALYLCASSLSRLAGNNEQFFGPGTRLTVL.

This clone was recorded a few times. The chain joins TRBV27 to TRBJ2-1, with 15 bases lining up with TRBD2. CDR3 length equals 19 residues. V was clipped by 8 bases and J by 10 bases; unmatched bases: 21. CDR1 is MNHEY and CDR2 is SMNVEV in the germline V gene (reference sequence). The CDR3 spells CASVARTSGREAFIREQFF. The DNA of the CDR3 is TGTGCCAGCGTAGCGAGGACTAGCGGGAGGGAGGCCTTCATCCGGGAGCAGTTCTTC.

The V call is TRBV9, the J call TRBJ2-3; 10 nucleotides line up with TRBD2. Germline lookup yields CDR1 SGDLS and CDR2 YYNGEE. J gave up 3 bases and V 3 bases, and 10 bases lay outside the gene matches. The CDR3 totals 17 residues. The CDR3 protein is CASSGKSGRAGTDTQYF. The CDR3 DNA sequence: TGTGCCAGCAGCGGAAAAAGCGGGAGGGCCGGAACAGATACGCAGTATTTT.

This clone was observed a handful of times. CDR3 amino acids: CASTRQRSYNSPLHF. The CDR3 bases are TGTGCCAGCACCCGACAGCGCTCCTATAATTCACCCCTCCACTTT. V and J are TRBV6-5 and TRBJ1-6, with D tentatively TRBD1 (5 bases). The ends were cut back, 7 bases at V and 0 bases at J, with 10 bases in the middle. The V gene's germline CDR1 is MNHEY and CDR2 SVGAGI. The CDR3 is 15 amino acids.

This clone has a handful of counts. V is TRBV5-1 and J is TRBJ1-3; D remains ambiguous. V dropped 0 bases and J dropped 0 bases, with 7 bases sitting between them. The CDR3 has 15 residues. Germline CDR1 and CDR2: SGHRS and YFSETQ. CDR3 sequence: CASSLDGSSGNTIYF. The CDR3 DNA follows: TGCGCCAGCAGCTTGGACGGTAGCTCTGGAAACACCATATATTTT.

V usage is TRBV15 and J usage is TRBJ2-3; no clear D gene. CDR1 is LNHNV and CDR2 is YYDKDF in the germline V gene (reference sequence). The V end was cut by 3 bases, the J end by 4 bases, with 11 bases between. CDR3 size: 14 residues. The CDR3, as DNA: TGTGCCACCAGCAGGCCCAGGCACGCAGATACGCAGTATTTT. Translated: CATSRPRHADTQYF.

This clone occurred a few times. The chain links TRBV7-9 to TRBJ1-2; the match to TRBD1 covers 9 bases. V lost 5 bases to trimming and J lost 4 bases; unmatched junction nucleotides: 8. The CDR3 sequence is 15 residues long. The germline V gene has CDR1 SEHNR and CDR2 FQNEAQ (reference sequence). The chain's CDR3 is CASSKDRGKIYGYTF. In DNA form, the CDR3 reads TGTGCCAGCAGCAAGGACAGGGGCAAGATCTATGGCTACACCTTC.